This is a list of T cell receptor beta chains from one sample in a study of CD8+ T cells in alopecia areata. Assay used: immunoSEQ multiplex PCR; TCRdb lists only in-frame clones, some missing. In the table there are several thousand clones, roughly 67% of which are singletons. The sample consisted of skin, taken at week 34, from a patient treated with tofacitinib. These receptors all come from a human donor with alopecia areata. Each CDR3 is given with its conserved first and last residue. The D gene is left open where the match is weak. Size is stated for part of the rows, as once, few or many counts, or as a class when the clone is expanded.

V gene	D gene	clone size	J gene	CDR3 DNA	CDR3 protein
TRBV6-6	.	.	TRBJ2-3	TGTGCCAGCAGTTACAGGAGCGTTCCCCCAGATACGCAGTATTTT	CASSYRSVPPDTQYF
TRBV7-9	.	few	TRBJ1-1	TGTGCCAGCAGCCGCGAGGGAACTGAAGCTTTCTTT	CASSREGTEAFF
TRBV6-5	TRBD1	.	TRBJ1-1	TGTGCCAGCAGACCACAGGGGGCGAACACTGAAGCTTTCTTT	CASRPQGANTEAFF
TRBV30	.	.	TRBJ1-1	TGTGCCTGGAGCCGTCCTCCAAGGACCTCTGAAGCTTTCTTT	CAWSRPPRTSEAFF
TRBV25-1	TRBD1	.	TRBJ1-1	TGTGCCAGCAGTGATCGACAGGGGGCGAACACTGAAGCTTTCTTT	CASSDRQGANTEAFF
TRBV6-6	.	once	TRBJ2-7	TGTGCCAGCAGTTATGACAGCCTTCGTTACGAGCAGTACTTC	CASSYDSLRYEQYF
TRBV14	.	once	TRBJ2-1	TGTGCCAGCAGACCCGGGTCCTGGGATGAGCAGTTCTTC	CASRPGSWDEQFF
TRBV11-2	TRBD1	.	TRBJ1-1	TGTGCCAGCAGCTCAGAATCCGGGACAGGGATGAACACTGAAGCTTTCTTT	CASSSESGTGMNTEAFF
TRBV7-9	TRBD2	.	TRBJ2-1	TGTGCCAGCAGAAACCCCGGTCGACTAGCGGGCTATGAGCAGTTCTTC	CASRNPGRLAGYEQFF
TRBV10-2	TRBD1	.	TRBJ1-2	TGCGCCACCAACCAGGGGGCTCGCTATGGCTACACCTTC	CATNQGARYGYTF
TRBV5-1	TRBD2	.	TRBJ2-5	TGCGCCAGCAGCTCGACTAGCGGGTCCCAAGAGACCCAGTACTTC	CASSSTSGSQETQYF
TRBV9	TRBD1	.	TRBJ1-2	TGTGCCAGCAGCGACCTGACAGGGGATGGCTACACCTTC	CASSDLTGDGYTF
TRBV7-3	.	.	TRBJ1-1	TGTGCCAGCAGCTTAATCGCGGGGAACACTGAAGCTTTCTTT	CASSLIAGNTEAFF
TRBV4-1	TRBD2	.	TRBJ2-3	TGCGCCAGCAGCCAACCTGGACTAGCGGGAAGGGCAGATACGCAGTATTTT	CASSQPGLAGRADTQYF
TRBV4-1	.	.	TRBJ1-1	TGCGCCAGCAGCCAAGGACTTCTAGTTACCAACACTGAAGCTTTCTTT	CASSQGLLVTNTEAFF
TRBV28	TRBD1	.	TRBJ2-4	TGTGCCAGCAGCATCCTGACAGGGGGCAGGGGAAACATTCAGTACTTC	CASSILTGGRGNIQYF
TRBV4-1	.	.	TRBJ1-2	TGCGCCAGCAGCCAAGTGACAAGGGTGGGTGGCTACACCTTC	CASSQVTRVGGYTF
TRBV7-2	.	.	TRBJ2-5	TGTGCCAGCAGCCCGCGGGTGGGAGGCTTTGGCGAGACCCAGTACTTC	CASSPRVGGFGETQYF
TRBV14	.	few	TRBJ1-1	TGTGCCAGCACCCCACAGCAGCACCGGAACACTGAAGCTTTCTTT	CASTPQQHRNTEAFF
TRBV4-2	.	.	TRBJ2-2	TGTGCCAGCAGCCCCGACGGGGAGCTGTTTTTT	CASSPDGELFF
TRBV7-8	.	.	TRBJ2-7	TGTGCCAGCAGCCTCCGGGCAGAGAGCTCCTACGAGCAGTACTTC	CASSLRAESSYEQYF
TRBV7-6	TRBD1	.	TRBJ1-5	TGTGCCAGCAGCTCCACCGGGACAGGGGGCGCGGGCAATCAGCCCCAGCATTTT	CASSSTGTGGAGNQPQHF
TRBV30	TRBD1	few	TRBJ2-3	TGTGCCTGGAGTACACCCTACCGGGACAGTCTAGGTAGGGCAGATACGCAGTATTTT	CAWSTPYRDSLGRADTQYF
TRBV27	.	.	TRBJ2-1	TGTGCCAGCAGTTGGCTCCCTCTAGGCAATGAGCAGTTCTTC	CASSWLPLGNEQFF
TRBV5-1	.	.	TRBJ2-7	TGCGCCAGCAGCTGGGGGACGGTAGACTCCTACGAGCAGTACTTC	CASSWGTVDSYEQYF
TRBV5-5	.	.	TRBJ2-5	TGTGCCAGCAGCCAAGATGGAGGGGGTGACTCCCGGCTGTACTTC	CASSQDGGGDSRLYF
TRBV20-1	.	once	TRBJ1-1	TGCAGTGCCTTACGGACAGATGAAGCTTTCTTT	CSALRTDEAFF